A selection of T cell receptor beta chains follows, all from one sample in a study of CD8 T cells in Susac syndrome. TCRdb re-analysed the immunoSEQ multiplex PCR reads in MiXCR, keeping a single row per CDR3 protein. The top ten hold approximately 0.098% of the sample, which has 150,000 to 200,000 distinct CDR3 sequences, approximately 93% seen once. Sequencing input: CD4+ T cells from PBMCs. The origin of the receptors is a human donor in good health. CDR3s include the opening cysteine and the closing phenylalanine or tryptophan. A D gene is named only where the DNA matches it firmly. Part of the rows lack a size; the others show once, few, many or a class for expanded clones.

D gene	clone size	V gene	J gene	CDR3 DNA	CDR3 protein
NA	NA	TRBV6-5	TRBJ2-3	TGTGCCAGCAGGCCCCGACGCACAGATACGCAGTATTTT	CASRPRRTDTQYF
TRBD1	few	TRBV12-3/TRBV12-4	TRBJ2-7	TGTGCCAGCAGTTTAAATCCGGGACAGGGGGCCTACGAGCAGTACTTC	CASSLNPGQGAYEQYF
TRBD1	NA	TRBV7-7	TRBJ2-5	TGTGCTAGCTCAATCGGACAGGGGGGAAGAGAGACCCAGTACTTC	CASSIGQGGRETQYF
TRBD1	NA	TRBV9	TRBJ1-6	TGTGCCAGCAGCGTAGAGGGGGCCCGTAATTCACCCCTCCACTTT	CASSVEGARNSPLHF
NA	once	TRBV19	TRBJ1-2	TGTGCCAGTAGTCCCTACCAACAGCGTACTTATGGCTACACCTTC	CASSPYQQRTYGYTF
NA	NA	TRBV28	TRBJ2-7	TGTGCCAGCAGGCTCACAGGGATCTACGAGCAGTACTTC	CASRLTGIYEQYF
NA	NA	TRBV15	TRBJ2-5	TGTGCCACCAGCCCCCAACGTCGGGACGAGACCCAGTACTTC	CATSPQRRDETQYF
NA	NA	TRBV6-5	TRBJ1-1	TGTGCCAGCAGTTACAAGGATACTGAAGCTTTCTTT	CASSYKDTEAFF
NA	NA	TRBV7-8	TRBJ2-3	TGTGCCAGCAGCCTGGGCGTAGATACGCAGTATTTT	CASSLGVDTQYF
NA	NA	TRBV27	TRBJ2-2	TGTGCCAGCAGTTTATCATGGCGCGCCGGGGAGCTGTTTTTT	CASSLSWRAGELFF
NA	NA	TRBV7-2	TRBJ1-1	TGTGCCAGCAGCCGACAGGCGAACACTGAAGCTTTCTTT	CASSRQANTEAFF
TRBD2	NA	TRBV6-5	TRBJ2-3	TGTGCCAGCAGTTATGGGACTAGTGGAGCAGATACGCAGTATTTT	CASSYGTSGADTQYF
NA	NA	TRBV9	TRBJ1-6	TGTGCCAGCAGCGTAGGGACCGAGAATTCACCCCTCCACTTT	CASSVGTENSPLHF
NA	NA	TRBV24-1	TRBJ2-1	TGTGCCACTGCTTCCTTGGGTGAGCAGTTCTTC	CATASLGEQFF
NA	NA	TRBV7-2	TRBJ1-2	TGTGCCAGCAGCTTAGCGAAGGGGAGGGGGATCTATGGCTACACCTTC	CASSLAKGRGIYGYTF
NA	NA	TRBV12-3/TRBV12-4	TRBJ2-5	TGTGCCAGCAGTGGTAGTAGCGGTCAAGAGACCCAGTACTTC	CASSGSSGQETQYF
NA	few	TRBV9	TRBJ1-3	TGTGCCAGCAGCCCCCCGGGCTCTGGAAACACCATATATTTT	CASSPPGSGNTIYF
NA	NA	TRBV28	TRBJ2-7	TGTGCCAGCAGTTTACTAGCGAGTACTTACGAGCAGTACTTC	CASSLLASTYEQYF
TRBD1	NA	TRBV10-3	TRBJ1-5	TGTGCCATCAGTCGGGACAGGGGGTACAATCAGCCCCAGCATTTT	CAISRDRGYNQPQHF
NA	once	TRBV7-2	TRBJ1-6	TGTGCCAGCAGCCCTTTTTACCGTACACCCCTCCACTTT	CASSPFYRTPLHF
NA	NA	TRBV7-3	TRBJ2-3	TGTGCCAGCAGTCCCCTCCGCACAGATACGCAGTATTTT	CASSPLRTDTQYF
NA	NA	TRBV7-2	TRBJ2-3	TGTGCCAGCAGCTTAGGCAGGGCAGATACGCAGTATTTT	CASSLGRADTQYF
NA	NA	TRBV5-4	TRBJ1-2	TGTGCCAGCACCTGGGGGGGGGTTGGCTACACCTTC	CASTWGGVGYTF
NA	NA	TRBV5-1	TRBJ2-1	TGCGCCAGCAGCTTGGCGGGTCGGGCTGGGAATGAGCAGTTCTTC	CASSLAGRAGNEQFF
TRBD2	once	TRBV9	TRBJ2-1	TGTGCCAGCAGCGTACTAGCGGGGGCCCCTGGTAATGAGCAGTTCTTC	CASSVLAGAPGNEQFF
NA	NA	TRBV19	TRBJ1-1	TGTGCCAGTAGTCCCCTGGGGCAGGGGAACACTGAAGCTTTCTTT	CASSPLGQGNTEAFF
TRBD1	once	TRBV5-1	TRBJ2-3	TGCGCCAGCTCCCCGGGACAGGGGCCTTCCAATACGCAGTATTTT	CASSPGQGPSNTQYF
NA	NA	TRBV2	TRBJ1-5	TGTGCCAGCAGTGAAGGGGCCTTCAATCAGCCCCAGCATTTT	CASSEGAFNQPQHF
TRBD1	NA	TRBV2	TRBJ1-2	TGTGCCAGCAAAACAGGGGACCATTGGGGCTACACCTTC	CASKTGDHWGYTF
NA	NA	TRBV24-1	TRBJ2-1	TGTGCCACCAGTGATGGACCGGGGGCCGGGGATGAGCAGTTCTTC	CATSDGPGAGDEQFF
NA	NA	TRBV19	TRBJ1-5	TGTGCCAGTAGTATTGGACGGGGTGGCAATCAGCCCCAGCATTTT	CASSIGRGGNQPQHF
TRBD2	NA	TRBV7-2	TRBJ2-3	TGTGCCAGCAGCACTAGCGGGGGATTGACAGATACGCAGTATTTT	CASSTSGGLTDTQYF
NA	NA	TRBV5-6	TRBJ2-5	TGTGCCAGCAGCTTGACTAGTCTCCAAGAGACCCAGTACTTC	CASSLTSLQETQYF
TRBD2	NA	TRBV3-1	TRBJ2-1	TGTGCCAGCAGCCAGCGGGGGAATTACAATGAGCAGTTCTTC	CASSQRGNYNEQFF
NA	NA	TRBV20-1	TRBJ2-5	TGCAGTGCTAAACCGCAAGAGACCCAGTACTTC	CSAKPQETQYF
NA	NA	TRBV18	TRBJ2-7	TGTGCCAGCTCACCCACAGTCTACGAGCAGTACTTC	CASSPTVYEQYF
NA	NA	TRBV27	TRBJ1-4	TGTGCCAGCAGGGGCGGGGGGGCGGCTAATGAAAAACTGTTTTTT	CASRGGGAANEKLFF
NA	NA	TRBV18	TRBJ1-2	TGTGCCAGCTCACCTAAGACTGCCTATGGCTACACCTTC	CASSPKTAYGYTF
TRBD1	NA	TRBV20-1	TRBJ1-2	TGCAGTGCTAGAGGGTTCGGGACAGCCACGTCTGGCTACACCTTC	CSARGFGTATSGYTF
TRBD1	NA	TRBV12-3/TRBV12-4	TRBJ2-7	TGTGCCAGCAGCCCCACCGGGACAGGTGTCTCCTACGAGCAGTACTTC	CASSPTGTGVSYEQYF
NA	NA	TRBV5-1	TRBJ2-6	TGCGCCAGCAGCTTGGGGGGACTGTCTGGGGCCAACGTCCTGACTTTC	CASSLGGLSGANVLTF
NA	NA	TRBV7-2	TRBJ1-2	TGTGCCAGCAGCCTTGCTCCTCACTATGGCTACACCTTC	CASSLAPHYGYTF
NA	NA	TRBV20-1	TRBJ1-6	TGCAGTGCGCAGAGCCAGGGAGACTCGTACTCCTATAATTCACCCCTCCACTTT	CSAQSQGDSYSYNSPLHF
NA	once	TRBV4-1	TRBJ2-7	TGCGCCAGCAGCCAAGAAGGTAAGGGTTACAGGACCTACGAGCAGTACTTC	CASSQEGKGYRTYEQYF
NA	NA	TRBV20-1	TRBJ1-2	TGCAGTGCTAGTCTGGGGCGGAGCTATGGCTACACCTTC	CSASLGRSYGYTF
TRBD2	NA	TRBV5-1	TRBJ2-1	TGCGCCAGCAGCTTTCTCCCGACTAGCGGGGCAAACAATGAGCAGTTCTTC	CASSFLPTSGANNEQFF
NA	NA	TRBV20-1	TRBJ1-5	TGCAGTGGCCGTGAGGCCGGTTCAAATCAGCCCCAGCATTTT	CSGREAGSNQPQHF
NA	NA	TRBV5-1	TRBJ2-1	TGCGCCAGCAGCTTCGCTGGTACCAGGAATGAGCAGTTCTTC	CASSFAGTRNEQFF
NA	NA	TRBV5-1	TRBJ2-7	TGCGCCAGCAGCTCGCGTGCCGCCGTGGGATCGAACGAGCAGTACTTC	CASSSRAAVGSNEQYF
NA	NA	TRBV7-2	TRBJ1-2	TGTGCCAGCAGCTCCCGCGGGGGCGGACGAAATTTCTATGGCTACACCTTC	CASSSRGGGRNFYGYTF
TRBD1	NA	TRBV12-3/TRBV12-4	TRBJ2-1	TGTGCCAGCAGTTTCTCCCGGGACAGTGAGCAGTTCTTC	CASSFSRDSEQFF
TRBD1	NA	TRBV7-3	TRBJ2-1	TGTGCCAGCAGCCCCCGGTCAGGACAGGGAGACAATGAGCAGTTCTTC	CASSPRSGQGDNEQFF
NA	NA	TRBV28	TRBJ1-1	TGTGCCAGCAGTTTAGTAGAGGACACTGAAGCTTTCTTT	CASSLVEDTEAFF